This T cell receptor beta chain derives from a study of OX40 agonist ivuxolimab in advanced cancers. On the study more broadly: Patients receiving dose escalation had hepatocellular carcinoma, melanoma, renal cell or head and neck cancer. Three patients responded partially, comprising one with hepatocellular carcinoma and two with cutaneous melanoma.

The protocol was immunoSEQ multiplex PCR, while the TCRdb copy is restricted to in-frame clones and leaves out a portion. The repertoire holds roughly 66,000 clones, with around 80% as singletons. The TCR comes from an adult with an advanced solid tumor such as melanoma, head and neck, liver or kidney cancer. Sequenced here: CD4+ or CD8+ T cells sorted from blood, sampled in a trial of the OX40 agonist ivuxolimab.

The CDR3 loop is CASSQTGTYEQYF. As DNA, the CDR3 is TGTGCCAGCAGCCAGACAGGCACCTACGAGCAGTACTTC. The rearrangement uses TRBV7-2 and TRBJ2-7; D is perhaps TRBD1 (6 bases). This CDR3 is 13 amino acids long. Trimming cost V 5 bases and J 2 bases, with 10 bases left between them. From germline, CDR1 is SGHTA and CDR2 FQGNSA.